This TCR beta chain was documented in a study of T cell responses to AZD1222 COVID-19 vaccine (dated by TCRdb to about 2021). With respect to the entire study: TCR sequencing was performed for approximately 240 trial participants, of whom about 200 were given two doses of AZD1222 and 26 were given two doses of MenACWY control vaccine. Enrollment into the trials was organized by age into subgroups of 18-55, 56-69 and 70-plus years, and those subgroups contained 148, 28 and 57 TCR-sequenced participants, respectively.

This specimen's time point label, interpreted: about 28 days (+/-7) after the second vaccine dose. AZD1222 recipients with second doses at about 4 weeks or about 12 weeks were pooled, because spike-specific TCR depth and breadth did not differ between schedules. Samples from vaccinated people were obtained from the UK trials COV001 and COV002, which included a single-blind randomized controlled phase 2/3 trial of AZD1222 (ChAdOx1 nCoV-19) in healthy adults. For TCRbeta chain sequencing, PBMC samples from trial participants were taken at day 0 and at day 28 after the second dose. V loses 7 bases, J loses 1 base, and the germline ends lie 19 bases apart. The CDR3 covers 16 residues, taking in both the cysteine and the phenylalanine. Here the CDR3 DNA is all that survives: 48 bases in frame from base 1. CDR1 and CDR2, looked up from the germline V gene (reference sequence), are LNHDA and SQIVND. On the study overall, not on this receptor specifically: Vaccine-associated CD4 TCRs spanned the whole spike protein, with dominant responses in regions 160-218 and 743-854. Because no samples from the day 14 peak response were available, repertoires could be characterized only after the peak T cell response. In the small 56-69-year group, the increase in depth fell short of significance, most likely because of low power. Epitopes outside the regions mutated in the B.1.351 and B.1.1.7 variants were reportedly recognized by nearly half of the unique spike-specific TCRs. Participants were mostly white British and included more females than males, and it was suggested by the authors that clonal diversity may have been underestimated. Conclusions about previously exposed vaccinees are limited because only six or seven AZD1222 recipients were SARS-CoV-2 seropositive at baseline. Spike-specific TCR breadth and depth rose significantly after two AZD1222 doses compared with day 0 and with MenACWY recipients.

The CDR3 regions of human TCRbeta chains were analyzed by immunosequencing. Turning to the authors' computational methods: TCRs in the repertoires were compared against a reference library of SARS-CoV-2-specific TCRs that had been generated with the MIRA antigen-specificity platform. Breadth was defined as the fraction of unique TCRs that were SARS-CoV-2-associated, and depth was defined as the fraction of total T cells that were SARS-CoV-2-associated. Each spike-specific TCR was assigned to its reactive spike region and to a CD4 or CD8 class using the MIRA data. Log10-transformed breadth and depth values were compared by one-way ANOVA with Sidak's multiple comparisons tests. TCRdb retrieved this table from immuneACCESS and kept in-frame rearrangements only. Not all clones are present; in checked studies, unresolved V genes account for under half, and no reason is known for the remainder. V, J and clone size were drawn from that table, and D and trimming were deduced from the DNA. Across this sample there are about 130,000 clones, with about 91% seen only once. 1.5% to 2% of the sample rests with the top ten.

To note about this clone: Its recognized antigen is unknown. Per-nucleotide qualities are absent, and no much larger clonotype sits a single base away.

This specimen was peripheral blood, taken 28 days after the second AZD1222 dose. The chain couples TRBV19 to TRBJ1-1, with TRBD1 perhaps the D gene, on 6 matching bases. The sequence was collected from an adult who received the AZD1222 COVID-19 vaccine. The bases read TGTGCCAGTACGGCCAGGGGAGGTTCTCGGAACACTGAAGCTTTCTTT. Its protein reads: CASTARGGSRNTEAFF.